This T cell receptor (beta chain) comes out of a study of blood T cells in healthy people across ages. Of note for this clonotype: Its target is not known.

Each sample had at least 6 million PBMCs isolated. Every sample gave at least 5 micrograms of total RNA when it was extracted. Primers used in a second PCR of about 6 to 11 cycles were a sample-barcoded 5' primer and a J-beta primer mix. Paired-end reads containing CDR3 totaled no fewer than 2.5 million for each sample. MiXCR was run by TCRdb on the 5' RACE reads, yielding one entry per CDR3 protein. The sample holds about 1.1 million distinct CDR3 sequences; more than 30% are singletons and the top ten take about 12%. From germline, CDR1 is SGDLS and CDR2 YYNGEE. The CDR3 is 17 residues long. V lost 0 bases to trimming and J lost 7 bases, with 20 bases between them. Regarding the study as a whole: The CMV status of each donor remained undetermined, and this could have confounded shifts in expanded clonotypes.

Sequencing was done on a sample of blood. The genes are TRBV9 and TRBJ2-1; perhaps TRBD1 as D (6 bases). The sequence derives from a man aged 18-30 years in good health. The CDR3 reads CASSVAVRQGIRNEQFF. The CDR3 nucleotides read TGTGCCAGCAGCGTAGCGGTGCGTCAGGGGATTCGTAATGAGCAGTTCTTC. The full variable domain, completed using reference TRBV9 and TRBJ2-1, is DSGVTQTPKHLITATGQRVTLRCSPRSGDLSVYWYQQSLDQGLQFLIQYYNGEERAKGNILERFSAQQFPDLHSELNLSSLELGDSALYFCASSVAVRQGIRNEQFFGPGTRLTVL.